This T cell receptor beta chain is drawn from a study of blood T cells in healthy people across ages. This clonotype has just a few counts. The antigen remains unidentified. PCR was performed a second time for about 6 to 12 cycles using a sample-barcoded 5' primer and a J-beta primer mix. In TCRdb, the 5' RACE reads were re-called with MiXCR into one record per CDR3 protein. The data show more than 500,000 distinct CDR3 sequences, over 25% seen once. This CDR3 is built from 14 residues. Per the germline V gene, CDR1 is MNHNS and CDR2 is SASEGT. Trimming took 7 bases from V and 5 from J; bases not matched to a gene: 5. Study results and caveats: A roughly linear fall in TCR beta diversity per million T cells was seen with increasing age.

These data also featured in a second study, about T cells of mothers and their children. Turning to that study: Extracted RNA, in its entirety, went into cDNA synthesis at about 1.5 ug per 15 ul.

The sample consisted of blood. This rearrangement joins TRBV6-1 to TRBJ1-4, with 9 bases matching TRBD1. This clonotype was obtained from a boy under 10 years old in good health. CDR3 sequence (DNA): TGTGCCAGCATCAGACAGGGGGGAAATGAAAAACTGTTTTTT. Protein: CASIRQGGNEKLFF.